This record looks at one T cell receptor (beta chain) sequence and its context. Measured with immunoSEQ multiplex PCR; TCRdb has only the in-frame clones, and not every one. This table holds 130,000 to 150,000 clones, just under 95% found once. This record comes from a study of control samples from healthy donors and cancer patients. The CDR3 runs 14 residues. V lost 4 bases, J lost 0 bases, and 10 bases lay in between. The germline V gene encodes CDR1 LNHNV and CDR2 YYDKDF (reference sequence). This receptor was taken from a man in his sixties with colorectal cancer. The chain couples TRBV15 to TRBJ2-7; the D gene is possibly TRBD2 (6 bases). Source material: PBMCs. The CDR3 coding sequence is TGTGCCACCAGCATCGGAGGGAGCTCCTACGAGCAGTACTTC. Translated: CATSIGGSSYEQYF.